Following are 30 T cell receptor beta chains from one sample sequenced in a study of CD8 T cells in ankylosing spondylitis. TCRdb reprocessed the 5' RACE reads via MiXCR and lists one record per CDR3 protein. The sample includes 200,000 to 300,000 distinct CDR3 sequences, 20% to 30% of them seen just once. The sequenced sample was blood, either unsorted or a sorted T cell fraction (not recorded which). Source of these receptors: a male donor with ankylosing spondylitis or in good health (not recorded which).

This chain links TRBV10-3 with TRBJ2-7, with TRBD2 identical over 8 bases. Trimming took 10 bases from V and 0 from J; bases not matched to a gene: 8. CDR1 and CDR2 (germline): ENHRY, SYGVKD. The CDR3 totals 14 residues. This chain's CDR3 is CATGAGASSYEQYF. CDR3 nucleotide sequence: TGTGCCACGGGAGCGGGGGCGAGCTCCTACGAGCAGTACTTC.

This clonotype was seen only a few times. The rearrangement links TRBV14 to TRBJ1-1; weak D call: TRBD1 (5 bases). CDR1 SGHDN and CDR2 FVKESK come from the germline V gene. Trimming left V 5 bases short and J 4 bases short, with 14 bases between. The CDR3 spans 14 residues. The CDR3, as DNA: TGTGCCAGCAGCGAGCAGGGTAGGGTCACTGAAGCTTTCTTT. Its protein is CASSEQGRVTEAFF.

The V gene is TRBV20-1, the J gene TRBJ2-5; D ambiguous. The CDR3 loop spans 14 amino acids. Germline V gene data show CDR1 as DFQATT and CDR2 as SNEGSKA (reference sequence). The V end lost 1 base, the J end lost 2 bases, and 11 bases lay between the germline ends. CDR3 in DNA: TGCAGTGCTAGAGGGTTGCCGTTACAAGAGACCCAGTACTTC. It codes for CSARGLPLQETQYF.

This clonotype was detected only a few times. J is TRBJ2-1 and V is TRBV10-3; 13 nucleotides agree with TRBD2. V gave up 4 bases and J gave up 4 bases; unmatched junction bases: 4. The CDR3 contains 16 residues. Germline V CDR1 and CDR2: ENHRY, SYGVKD. The CDR3 sequence: CAISATSGGTYNEQFF. The CDR3 region has the DNA TGTGCCATCAGTGCGACTAGCGGGGGGACATACAATGAGCAGTTCTTC.

This clonotype has a handful of counts. The genes are TRBV20-1 and TRBJ1-5; D call uncertain. V dropped 1 base and J dropped 0 bases, with 4 bases sitting between them. The CDR3 length is 13 residues. Per germline, CDR1 DFQATT and CDR2 SNEGSKA (reference sequence). CDR3 DNA sequence: TGCAGTGCTAGAGGGGATAGCAATCAGCCCCAGCATTTT. Protein product: CSARGDSNQPQHF.

This clonotype was observed a few times. V gene TRBV29-1 combines with J gene TRBJ2-3, with 9 bases aligning to TRBD2. This CDR3 spans 15 amino acids. Per germline, CDR1 SQVTM and CDR2 ANQGSEA. The trim removed 4 bases at V and 5 bases at J, leaving 10 bases unmatched. CDR3 amino acids: CSVVGAGGEEDTQYF. CDR3 in DNA: TGCAGCGTTGTCGGGGCGGGGGGGGAAGAAGATACGCAGTATTTT.

V usage is TRBV20-1 and J usage is TRBJ2-7; the D is unclear. The germline CDR1 and CDR2 sequences are DFQATT and SNEGSKA (reference sequence). The CDR3 runs 12 residues. The V gene lost 4 bases and the J gene lost 2 bases, with 9 bases spanning the gap. The CDR3 reads CSAMRAAYEQYF. The CDR3 DNA follows: TGCAGTGCTATGAGAGCAGCCTACGAGCAGTACTTC.

There are many counts of this clonotype. The chain joins TRBV29-1 to TRBJ2-3; D unresolved. CDR1 is SQVTM, CDR2 ANQGSEA, per germline. This CDR3 has 13 amino acids. Trimming took 3 bases from V and 0 from J, leaving 7 bases between them. Written as DNA, the CDR3 is TGCAGCGTTGACTTGGGTAGCACAGATACGCAGTATTTT. Translating gives CSVDLGSTDTQYF.

This clonotype was counted once. The genes are TRBV20-1 and TRBJ2-4; maybe TRBD2 (6 bases). With 0 bases removed from V and 6 bases from J, the gap between germline ends came to 15 bases. The length of the CDR3 is 15 residues. Germline V gene data show CDR1 as DFQATT and CDR2 as SNEGSKA (reference sequence). CDR3 bases: TGCAGTGCTAGAGATGGGGGGTTTTGGGCAAACATTCAGTACTTC. Amino acids: CSARDGGFWANIQYF.

A few counts support this clonotype. This sequence joins TRBV9 and TRBJ2-1; 9 nucleotides line up with TRBD1. The CDR3 has 15 residues. CDR1 is SGDLS, CDR2 YYNGEE, per germline. V lost 0 bases and J lost 9; bases outside the gene matches: 7. The CDR3 protein is CASSVVPTTGGEQFF. CDR3 bases: TGTGCCAGCAGCGTAGTGCCAACGACAGGGGGTGAGCAGTTCTTC.

The chain couples TRBV20-1 to TRBJ2-1, with TRBD2 as a possible D gene (6 bases). The CDR3 is 15 amino acids. Looked up from germline, CDR1 is DFQATT and CDR2 is SNEGSKA (reference sequence). The V and J ends lost 6 bases and 12 bases respectively, with 27 bases between them. CDR3 in amino acids: CSAAPLERAPLGQFF. The CDR3 DNA is TGCAGTGCCGCCCCCTTGGAGCGGGCCCCCCTGGGGCAGTTCTTC.

This clonotype was observed many times. The CDR3 loop is CASKTSGGPPNEQFF. The CDR3 DNA follows: TGCGCCAGTAAGACTAGCGGGGGCCCCCCCAATGAGCAGTTCTTC. The chain carries TRBV10-2 and TRBJ2-1, with TRBD2 matching 12 bases. The J segment lost 6 bases and the V segment lost 9 bases, leaving 9 bases of the junction unmatched. The CDR3 loop spans 15 amino acids. CDR1 WSHSY and CDR2 SAAADI come from the germline V gene.

This rearrangement joins TRBV15 to TRBJ1-6; D is perhaps TRBD1 (6 bases). V was shortened by 1 base and J by 10 bases, with 11 bases between the two germline ends. The germline V gene has CDR1 LNHNV and CDR2 YYDKDF (reference sequence). The CDR3 has 14 amino acids. In DNA form, the CDR3 reads TGTGCCACCAGCAGAGTAATACAGGGATCACCCCTCCACTTT. Translated: CATSRVIQGSPLHF.

There are many counts of this clonotype. The chain links TRBV28 to TRBJ2-7, with TRBD1 matching over 7 bases. The CDR3 is 12 residues long. V was clipped by 6 bases and J by 2 bases; unmatched bases: 1. The germline V gene has CDR1 MDHEN and CDR2 SYDVKM. The CDR3 loop is CASRDRTYEQYF. CDR3 nucleotide sequence: TGTGCCAGCAGGGACAGGACCTACGAGCAGTACTTC.

This clonotype was observed a few times. V usage is TRBV24-1 and J usage is TRBJ2-1; TRBD1 matches at 7 bases. Unmatched junction bases numbered 12, after V lost 8 bases and J lost 0 bases. CDR1 KGHDR and CDR2 SFDVKD come from the germline V gene. This CDR3 comprises 17 residues. The CDR3 sequence: CATTPDRVGSSYNEQFF. Here the CDR3 DNA reads TGTGCCACCACCCCAGACAGGGTGGGTAGCTCCTACAATGAGCAGTTCTTC.

The chain carries TRBV6-1 and TRBJ2-1, with a tentative D call TRBD2 (6 bases). This CDR3 contains 17 residues. The V and J ends lost 7 bases and 0 bases respectively, with 19 bases between them. Germline V gene sequence: CDR1 MNHNS, CDR2 SASEGT. CDR3 nucleotides: TGTGCCAGCACCCCGGAGGGGAGGCGCAGCTCCTACAATGAGCAGTTCTTC. This translates into CASTPEGRRSSYNEQFF.

V and J are TRBV20-1 and TRBJ2-7; TRBD2 agrees at 8 bases. The CDR3 is made up of 12 amino acids. The germline V gene has CDR1 DFQATT and CDR2 SNEGSKA (reference sequence). V trimming: 3 bases; J trimming: 6 bases; junction bases outside the gene matches: 4. CDR3 residues: CSASSGGSEQYF. The CDR3 DNA is TGCAGTGCTAGCTCGGGAGGGAGCGAGCAGTACTTC.

This clonotype was seen at least ten times. CDR3 sequence: CASSLDQGTSINEQFF. CDR3 DNA sequence: TGTGCCAGCAGCTTAGACCAAGGGACTAGCATAAATGAGCAGTTCTTC. This chain joins TRBV11-2 and TRBJ2-1; TRBD2 aligns across 9 bases. V lost 0 bases, J lost 7 bases, and 7 bases stayed unmatched. CDR3 length: 16 residues. Germline V gene data show CDR1 as SGHAT and CDR2 as FQNNGV.

This sequence joins TRBV18 and TRBJ2-7; no clear D gene. Germline lookup yields CDR1 KGHSH and CDR2 LQKENI. V lost 3 bases, J lost 0 bases, and 6 bases lay in between. This CDR3 region has 13 residues. DNA of the CDR3: TGTGCCAGCTCACCCCTGAACTCCTACGAGCAGTACTTC. Translation gives CASSPLNSYEQYF.

This clonotype was counted at least ten times. V usage is TRBV20-1 and J usage is TRBJ2-7; 12 bases agree with TRBD2. The V segment lost 6 bases and the J segment 4 bases; nucleotides outside the gene matches: 7. Germline assignment: CDR1 DFQATT and CDR2 SNEGSKA (reference sequence). The CDR3 sequence is 14 residues long. CDR3 nucleotide sequence: TGCAGTGCCCCCGGACTAGCGGGAACTTACGAGCAGTACTTC. The encoded protein is CSAPGLAGTYEQYF.

This clonotype was seen a handful of times. The chain couples TRBV9 to TRBJ2-7; 11 bases are shared with TRBD2. The CDR3 is made up of 16 amino acids. Per the germline V gene, CDR1 is SGDLS and CDR2 is YYNGEE. Trimming at V came to 3 bases and at J to 0 bases, leaving 5 bases not matched to a gene. CDR3 residues: CASSATSGGYSYEQYF. The CDR3 coding sequence is TGTGCCAGCAGCGCAACTAGCGGGGGCTACTCCTACGAGCAGTACTTC.

The chain links TRBV20-1 to TRBJ1-6; 7 bases match TRBD1. This CDR3 region has 15 residues. The V gene's germline CDR1 is DFQATT and CDR2 SNEGSKA (reference sequence). V was pared by 4 bases and J by 10 bases, with 13 bases of the junction left unmatched. This CDR3 reads CSANRDSVVGSPLHF. The CDR3 DNA reads TGCAGTGCTAACCGGGACAGTGTGGTCGGGTCACCCCTCCACTTT.

In this sample, this clonotype turned up a few times. The chain uses TRBV20-1 and TRBJ2-2; TRBD1 might be the D (6 bases). Trimming shortened V by 5 bases and J by 11 bases, and 18 bases separated the two germline ends. Germline assignment: CDR1 DFQATT and CDR2 SNEGSKA (reference sequence). This CDR3 is built from 13 residues. The CDR3 DNA is TGCAGTGCTCCTCCTAGGGGGATCGGAGAGCTGTTTTTT. It specifies CSAPPRGIGELFF.

This clonotype was detected ten times or more. This rearrangement joins TRBV29-1 to TRBJ1-1; TRBD1 is a possible D gene (6 bases). Germline lookup yields CDR1 SQVTM and CDR2 ANQGSEA. Trimming cost V 2 bases and J 0 bases, with 13 bases left between them. CDR3 size: 15 residues. CDR3 residues: CSVETRGGVNTEAFF. CDR3 coding DNA: TGCAGCGTTGAAACCAGGGGAGGGGTGAACACTGAAGCTTTCTTT.

This clonotype was detected many times. The chain joins TRBV12-3 or TRBV12-4 to TRBJ2-3; D gene unclear. Trimming took 6 bases from V and 2 from J, leaving 6 bases between them. The CDR3 covers 12 residues. DNA for the CDR3: TGTGCCAGCAGCCTAGTCACAGATACGCAGTATTTT. Its protein product is CASSLVTDTQYF.

The V gene is TRBV7-8, the J gene TRBJ2-3, with 9 bases fitting TRBD2. From germline, CDR1 is SGHVS and CDR2 FQNEAQ. The CDR3 is 14 amino acids. The V gene end was trimmed by 6 bases and the J gene end by 6 bases; junction bases not matched to a gene: 7. The CDR3 DNA reads as TGTGCCAGCAGGGCAGCGGGGGGCTTGGATACGCAGTATTTT. This encodes CASRAAGGLDTQYF.

Many counts were recorded for this clonotype. The V and J genes are TRBV20-1 and TRBJ1-6; D is perhaps TRBD1 (5 bases). V was cut by 7 bases and J by 7 bases, with 11 bases left in between. The CDR3 runs to 12 residues. Germline lookup yields CDR1 DFQATT and CDR2 SNEGSKA (reference sequence). CDR3 residues: CSGQLGNSPLHF. The CDR3 DNA follows: TGCAGTGGACAGCTGGGCAATTCACCCCTCCACTTT.

J is TRBJ1-5 and V is TRBV28, with D perhaps TRBD1 (6 bases). The CDR3 runs to 14 residues. V lost 9 bases and J lost 6, with 18 bases in between. CDR1 MDHEN and CDR2 SYDVKM come from the germline V gene. The CDR3 here is CASAWGGLGQPQHF. In nucleotides, the CDR3 is TGTGCCAGTGCGTGGGGGGGGCTTGGTCAGCCCCAGCATTTT. The full variable domain, completed using reference TRBV28 and TRBJ1-5, is DVKVTQSSRYLVKRTGEKVFLECVQDMDHENMFWYRQDPGLGLRLIYFSYDVKMKEKGDIPEGYSVSREKKERFSLILESASTNQTSMYLCASAWGGLGQPQHFGDGTRLSIL.

This clonotype came up a few times. This chain links TRBV20-1 with TRBJ2-7; 10 bases match TRBD2. The CDR3 length is 15 residues. Trimming at V came to 2 bases and at J to 5 bases, leaving 9 bases not matched to a gene. CDR1 is DFQATT, CDR2 SNEGSKA, per germline (reference sequence). DNA for the CDR3: TGCAGTGCTAGATCCCCCACTAGCGGGGTCCACGAGCAGTACTTC. It translates to CSARSPTSGVHEQYF.

The sample holds a few counts of this clonotype. J is TRBJ2-7 and V is TRBV20-1, with 9 bases identical to TRBD2. V lost 6 bases to trimming and J lost 5 bases; unmatched junction nucleotides: 5. This CDR3 contains 12 residues. Germline CDR1 and CDR2: DFQATT and SNEGSKA (reference sequence). CDR3 DNA: TGCAGTGCCGGCGGGGGGGGGCACGAGCAGTACTTC. Translation gives CSAGGGGHEQYF.